The entry below describes one T cell receptor (beta chain). Its antigen is still unknown. Profiling relied on immunoSEQ multiplex PCR, and the TCRdb table lists in-frame clones only, not all of them. The repertoire holds roughly 450,000 clones, with 90% as singletons. Treatment denoted: 15 to 20 received Ad26.COV2.S at low or high dose, single or two shots; about five received placebo; per-sample allocation not given. Samples came from day 63 after the first vaccine or placebo injection. This sample is drawn from a study of Ad26.COV2.S vaccination and SARS-CoV-2 variants. Study outcomes and limitations: Vaccinees reportedly had broad spike-specific CD8+ and CD4+ T cell responses. Recipients of either vaccine or placebo displayed similar breadth of non-spike TCRs. The TCR breadth and depth analyses may have understated or missed part of the total T cell responses.

The CDR3 runs to 13 residues. Germline CDR1 reads MDHEN; CDR2 reads SYDVKM. The V gene lost 10 bases and the J gene lost 0 bases, with 13 bases spanning the gap. The TCR comes from a person between 18 and 60 years old who received the Ad26.COV2.S COVID-19 vaccine or a placebo. The sequences come from peripheral blood, collected in a trial of Ad26.COV2.S vaccine versus placebo. The J gene is TRBJ2-7, the V gene TRBV28; tentatively, D is TRBD1 or TRBD2 (6 bases each). In DNA form, the CDR3 reads TGTGCCACCGAAGGGGGGAACTCCTACGAGCAGTACTTC. It encodes CATEGGNSYEQYF.